The 14 T cell receptor beta chains reported below all come from one sample, sequenced in a study of CD8 T cells in Susac syndrome. Reverse transcription of 0.5 to 1 ug RNA was carried out with random hexamers. TCRdb fed the immunoSEQ multiplex PCR reads into MiXCR, producing one record per CDR3 protein. This sample has some 170,000 distinct CDR3 sequences, with roughly 94% found just once. The specimen sequenced was CD4+ T cells from PBMCs. These receptors were obtained from a human donor in good health.

This clonotype was found once. The chain has TRBV20-1 and TRBJ1-2, with D maybe TRBD1 (6 bases). Trimming took 6 bases from V and 6 from J, leaving 17 bases between them. Germline CDR1 DFQATT, CDR2 SNEGSKA (reference sequence). The CDR3 is made up of 13 amino acids. The CDR3 reads CSALRQVFDGYTF. The CDR3 DNA sequence: TGCAGTGCATTAAGACAGGTTTTCGATGGCTACACCTTC.

The chain combines TRBV20-1 with TRBJ2-1; D tentatively reads TRBD1 or TRBD2 (5 bases each). CDR1 is DFQATT and CDR2 is SNEGSKA in the germline V gene (reference sequence). CDR3 length equals 13 residues. The DNA for the CDR3 is TGCAGCAGTGGGTCGAGGGGTCTGAGTGAGCAGTTCTTC. It encodes CSSGSRGLSEQFF.

The V gene is TRBV2, the J gene TRBJ1-1, with 7 bases matching TRBD1. V shed 2 bases, J shed 5 bases, and the junction held 8 bases outside the gene matches. Looked up from germline, CDR1 is SNHLY and CDR2 is FYNNEI. The length of the CDR3 is 15 residues. Here the CDR3 reads CASSERQGVATEAFF. For the CDR3, the DNA is TGTGCCAGCAGTGAACGTCAGGGGGTTGCGACTGAAGCTTTCTTT.

The CDR3 DNA sequence: TGCAGTGCTAACCGGAGGCCCGCGGCTTTCTTT. Protein sequence: CSANRRPAAFF. The J gene is TRBJ1-1, the V gene TRBV20-1; D uncertain. V shed 4 bases and J shed 11 bases, with 14 bases lying between them. This CDR3 is 11 amino acids long. Germline CDR1 DFQATT, CDR2 SNEGSKA (reference sequence).

The CDR3 DNA follows: TGTGCCAGCAGTACGAACAATCAGCCCCAGCATTTT. This codes for CASSTNNQPQHF. The chain is built from TRBV27 and TRBJ1-5, with unresolved D. Germline V gives CDR1 MNHEY, CDR2 SMNVEV (reference sequence). V was clipped by 5 bases and J by 3 bases, with 5 bases between them. This CDR3 comprises 12 residues.

The gene calls are TRBV28 and TRBJ2-7, with a tentative D call TRBD2 (6 bases). Germline assignment: CDR1 MDHEN and CDR2 SYDVKM. With 3 bases removed from V and 3 bases from J, the gap between germline ends came to 15 bases. The CDR3 has 15 residues. The CDR3 DNA follows: TGTGCCAGCAGTTTCTCGGCGGGGTCTAACTACGAGCAGTACTTC. Translating gives CASSFSAGSNYEQYF.

The J gene is TRBJ2-1, the V gene TRBV1; the table calls TRBD2, which could not be checked here. TRBV1 corresponds to a pseudogene. The CDR3 has 18 residues. CDR3 region: CTSSTGASAGYHYNEQFF. CDR3 nucleotides: TGCACCAGCTCCACCGGGGCTAGCGCCGGATACCATTACAATGAGCAGTTCTTC.

The chain joins TRBV7-2 to TRBJ2-3; no definite D call. The V gene lost 0 bases and the J gene lost 1 base, with 5 bases spanning the gap. Germline loops: CDR1 SGHTA, CDR2 FQGNSA. The CDR3 has 14 amino acids. The CDR3 here is CASSLALGTDTQYF. The CDR3 DNA reads as TGTGCCAGCAGCTTAGCGCTTGGCACAGATACGCAGTATTTT.

The chain carries TRBV18 and TRBJ2-7, with D possibly matching TRBD2 (6 bases). This CDR3 region has 14 residues. Looked up from germline, CDR1 is KGHSH and CDR2 is LQKENI. Trimming removed 1 base at V and 1 base at J, with 8 bases between. CDR3 residues: CASSPQGTSYEQYF. The CDR3 nucleotides read TGTGCCAGCTCACCACAGGGGACTTCCTACGAGCAGTACTTC.

The chain links TRBV6-2 or TRBV6-3 to TRBJ1-2, with no clear D. The CDR3 consists of 12 residues. V was trimmed by 0 bases and J by 7 bases, leaving 6 bases between them. Germline V CDR1 and CDR2: MNHEY, SVGEGT. The CDR3 here is CASSYSSGGYTF. CDR3 nucleotides: TGTGCCAGCAGTTACTCGTCGGGTGGCTACACCTTC.

This sequence joins TRBV30 and TRBJ1-1, with D unresolved. V shed 0 bases and J shed 1 base, with 6 bases lying between them. CDR1 is GTSNPN, CDR2 SVGIG, per germline (reference sequence). CDR3 length: 13 residues. CDR3 residues: CAWSVQKNTEAFF. CDR3 DNA: TGTGCCTGGAGTGTTCAAAAGAACACTGAAGCTTTCTTT. Using reference TRBV30 and TRBJ1-1 for the parts outside the CDR3, the full variable domain is SQTIHQWPATLVQPVGSPLSLECTVEGTSNPNLYWYRQAAGRGLQLLFYSVGIGQISSEVPQNLSASRPQDRQFILSSKKLLLSDSGFYLCAWSVQKNTEAFFGQGTRLTVV.

The chain joins TRBV7-3 to TRBJ2-1; 14 bases map to TRBD2. The CDR3 runs 17 residues. Germline V gene data show CDR1 as SGHTA and CDR2 as FQGTGA. V was clipped by 5 bases and J by 7 bases; unmatched bases: 10. In DNA form, the CDR3 reads TGTGCCAGCAGCCCGGGCGGACGACTAGCGGGAGGGAATGAGCAGTTCTTC. It yields the protein CASSPGGRLAGGNEQFF.

The rearrangement uses TRBV12-3 or TRBV12-4 and TRBJ1-1, with a tentative D call TRBD1 (6 bases). The germline V and J ends were trimmed by 5 bases and 1 base, with 14 bases remaining between them. This CDR3 is 15 amino acids long. The DNA of the CDR3 is TGTGCCAGCAGTGCCCGGACAGCCACGAACACTGAAGCTTTCTTT. It translates to CASSARTATNTEAFF.

The chain couples TRBV6-2 or TRBV6-3 to TRBJ2-7; the D is unclear. Germline V lookup: CDR1 MNHEY, CDR2 SVGEGT. There are 13 residues in the CDR3. The V end was cut by 7 bases, the J end by 6 bases, with 16 bases between. For the CDR3, the DNA is TGTGCCAGCACCATCGGAGTTCTAGTCGAGCAGTACTTC. Its protein product is CASTIGVLVEQYF.